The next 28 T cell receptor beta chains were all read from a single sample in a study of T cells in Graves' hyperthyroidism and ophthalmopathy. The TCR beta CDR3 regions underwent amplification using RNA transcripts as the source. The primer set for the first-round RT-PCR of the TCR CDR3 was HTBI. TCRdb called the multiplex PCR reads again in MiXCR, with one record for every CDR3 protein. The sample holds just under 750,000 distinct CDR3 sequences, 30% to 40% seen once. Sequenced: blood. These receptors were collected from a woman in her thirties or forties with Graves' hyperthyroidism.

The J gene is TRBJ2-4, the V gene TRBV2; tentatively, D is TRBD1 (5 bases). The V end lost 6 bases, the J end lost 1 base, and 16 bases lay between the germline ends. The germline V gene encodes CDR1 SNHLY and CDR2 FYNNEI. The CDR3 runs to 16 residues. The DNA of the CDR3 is TGTGCCAGCAGGGGCTTTGGGGCGCAGGCCAAAAACATTCAGTACTTC. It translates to CASRGFGAQAKNIQYF.

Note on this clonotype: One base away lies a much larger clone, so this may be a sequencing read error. The CDR3 reads CASSLMFLAGGDEQYF. In DNA, the CDR3 is TGTGCCAGCAGCTTAATGTTCCTAGCGGGAGGCGACGAGCAGTACTTC. This rearrangement joins TRBV7-2 to TRBJ2-7, with TRBD2 identical over 11 bases. V dropped 2 bases and J dropped 5; count of bases not matched to a gene: 8. The CDR3 extends over 16 amino acids. From germline, CDR1 is SGHTA and CDR2 FQGNSA. Based on the CDR3 plus reference TRBV7-2 and TRBJ2-7, the full variable domain is GAGVSQSPSNKVTEKGKDVELRCDPISGHTALYWYRQSLGQGLEFLIYFQGNSAPDKSGLPSDRFSAERTGGSVSTLTIQRTQQEDSAVYLCASSLMFLAGGDEQYFGPGTRLTVT.

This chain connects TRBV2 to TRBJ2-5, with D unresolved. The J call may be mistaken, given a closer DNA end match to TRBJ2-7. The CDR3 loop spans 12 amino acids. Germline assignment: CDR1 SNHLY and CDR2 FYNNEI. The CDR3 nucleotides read TGTGCCAGCAATGCGGAGACCTACGAGCAGTACTTC. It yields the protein CASNAETYEQYF.

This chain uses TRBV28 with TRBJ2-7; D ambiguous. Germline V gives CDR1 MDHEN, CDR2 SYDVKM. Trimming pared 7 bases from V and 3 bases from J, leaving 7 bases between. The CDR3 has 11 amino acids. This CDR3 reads CASNGGYEQYF. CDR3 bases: TGTGCCAGCAATGGCGGCTACGAGCAGTACTTC.

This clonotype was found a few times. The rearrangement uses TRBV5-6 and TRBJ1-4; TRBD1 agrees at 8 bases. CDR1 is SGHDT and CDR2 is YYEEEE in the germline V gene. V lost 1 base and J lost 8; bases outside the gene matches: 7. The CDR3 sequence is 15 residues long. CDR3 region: CASSLTTGEGEKLFF. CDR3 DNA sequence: TGTGCCAGCAGCTTGACGACAGGGGAGGGAGAAAAACTGTTTTTT.

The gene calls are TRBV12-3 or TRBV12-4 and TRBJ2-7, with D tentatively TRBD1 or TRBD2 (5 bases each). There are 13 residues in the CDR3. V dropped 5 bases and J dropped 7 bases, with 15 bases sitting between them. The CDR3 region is CASSATGTVEQYF. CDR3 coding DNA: TGTGCCAGCAGTGCAACCGGGACCGTGGAGCAGTACTTC.

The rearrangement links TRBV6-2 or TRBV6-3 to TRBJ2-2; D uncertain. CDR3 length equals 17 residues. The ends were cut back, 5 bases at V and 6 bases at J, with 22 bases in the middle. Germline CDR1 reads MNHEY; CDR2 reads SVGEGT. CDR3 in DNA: TGTGCCAGCAGTAGCCTCCTTAGCTGGGATGGGGCCGGGGAGCTGTTTTTT. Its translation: CASSSLLSWDGAGELFF.

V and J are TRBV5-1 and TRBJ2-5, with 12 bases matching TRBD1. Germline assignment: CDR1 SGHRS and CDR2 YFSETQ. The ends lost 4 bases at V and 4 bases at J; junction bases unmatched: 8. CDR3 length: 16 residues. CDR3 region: CASSTLGQGARETQYF. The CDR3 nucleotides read TGCGCCAGCAGCACCCTGGGACAGGGGGCCCGAGAGACCCAGTACTTC.

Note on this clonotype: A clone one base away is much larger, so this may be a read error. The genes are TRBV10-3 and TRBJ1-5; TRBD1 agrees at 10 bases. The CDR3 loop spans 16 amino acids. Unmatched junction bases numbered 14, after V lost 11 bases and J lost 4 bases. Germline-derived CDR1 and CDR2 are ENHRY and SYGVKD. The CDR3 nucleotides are TGTGCCGGCAGTTACGCTCAGGGACAGGGGAATCAGCCCCAGCATTTT. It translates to CAGSYAQGQGNQPQHF.

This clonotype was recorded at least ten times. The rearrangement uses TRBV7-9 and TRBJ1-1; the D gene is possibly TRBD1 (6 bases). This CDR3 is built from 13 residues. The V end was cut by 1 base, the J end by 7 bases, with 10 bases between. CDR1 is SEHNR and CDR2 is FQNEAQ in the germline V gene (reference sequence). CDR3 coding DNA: TGTGCCAGCAGCTTAGTAGGGGGACTTGAAGCTTTCTTT. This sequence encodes CASSLVGGLEAFF.

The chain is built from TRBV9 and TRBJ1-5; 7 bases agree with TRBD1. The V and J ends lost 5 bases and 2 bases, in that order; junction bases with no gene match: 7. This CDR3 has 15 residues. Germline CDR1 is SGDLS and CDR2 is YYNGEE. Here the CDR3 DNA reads TGTGCCAGCAGGCGAGCAGGGGGTGGCAATCAGCCCCAGCATTTT. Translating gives CASRRAGGGNQPQHF.

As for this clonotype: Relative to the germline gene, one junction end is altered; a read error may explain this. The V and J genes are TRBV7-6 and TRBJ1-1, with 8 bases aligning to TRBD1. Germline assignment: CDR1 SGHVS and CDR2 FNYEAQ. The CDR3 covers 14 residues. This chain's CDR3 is CVSSLPGGRTEAFF. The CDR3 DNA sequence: TGTGTCAGCAGCCTTCCAGGGGGCAGGACTGAAGCTTTCTTT.

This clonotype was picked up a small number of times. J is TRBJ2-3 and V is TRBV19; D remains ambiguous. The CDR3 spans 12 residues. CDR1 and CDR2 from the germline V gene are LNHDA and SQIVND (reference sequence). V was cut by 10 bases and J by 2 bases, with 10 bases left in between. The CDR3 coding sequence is TGTGCCACCGGACGTCTCACAGATACGCAGTATTTT. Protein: CATGRLTDTQYF. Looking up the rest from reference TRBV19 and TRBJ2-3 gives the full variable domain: DGGITQSPKYLFRKEGQNVTLSCEQNLNHDAMYWYRQDPGQGLRLIYYSQIVNDFQKGDIAEGYSVSREKKESFPLTVTSAQKNPTAFYLCATGRLTDTQYFGPGTRLTVL.

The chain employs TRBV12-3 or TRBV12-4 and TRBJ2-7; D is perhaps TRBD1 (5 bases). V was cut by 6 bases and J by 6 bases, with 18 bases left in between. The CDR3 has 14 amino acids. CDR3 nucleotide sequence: TGTGCCAGCAGGAAGACTCTTCTGGGGCTCGAGCAGTACTTC. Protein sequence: CASRKTLLGLEQYF.

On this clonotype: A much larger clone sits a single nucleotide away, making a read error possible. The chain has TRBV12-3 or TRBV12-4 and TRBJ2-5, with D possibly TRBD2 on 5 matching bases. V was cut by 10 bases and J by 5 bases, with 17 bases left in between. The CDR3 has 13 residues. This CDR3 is CANSPEGVETQYF. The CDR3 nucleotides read TGTGCCAACTCCCCCGAGGGCGTGGAGACCCAGTACTTC.

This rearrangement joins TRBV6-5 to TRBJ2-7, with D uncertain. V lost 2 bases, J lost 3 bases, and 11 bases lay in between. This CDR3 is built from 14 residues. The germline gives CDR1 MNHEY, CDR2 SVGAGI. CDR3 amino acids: CASSYGAEFYEQYF. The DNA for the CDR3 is TGTGCCAGCAGTTACGGAGCAGAGTTCTACGAGCAGTACTTC.

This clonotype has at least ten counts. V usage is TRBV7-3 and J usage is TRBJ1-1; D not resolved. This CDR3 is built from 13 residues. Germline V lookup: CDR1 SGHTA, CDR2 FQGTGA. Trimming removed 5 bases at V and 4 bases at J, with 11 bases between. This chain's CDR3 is CASSNGESTEAFF. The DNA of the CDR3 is TGTGCCAGCAGCAACGGGGAGAGCACTGAAGCTTTCTTT.

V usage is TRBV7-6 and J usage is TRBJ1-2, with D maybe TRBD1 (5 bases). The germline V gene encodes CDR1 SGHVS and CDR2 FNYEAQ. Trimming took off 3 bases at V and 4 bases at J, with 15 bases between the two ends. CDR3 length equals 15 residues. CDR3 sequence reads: CASSLEADSTYGYTF. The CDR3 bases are TGTGCCAGCAGCTTGGAAGCAGACAGCACCTATGGCTACACCTTC.

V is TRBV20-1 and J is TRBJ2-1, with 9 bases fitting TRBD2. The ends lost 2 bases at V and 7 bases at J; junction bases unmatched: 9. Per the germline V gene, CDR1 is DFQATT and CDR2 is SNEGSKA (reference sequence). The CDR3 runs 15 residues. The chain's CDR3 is CSARSAGGRGNEQFF. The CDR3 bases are TGCAGTGCTAGATCTGCGGGAGGGAGGGGGAATGAGCAGTTCTTC.

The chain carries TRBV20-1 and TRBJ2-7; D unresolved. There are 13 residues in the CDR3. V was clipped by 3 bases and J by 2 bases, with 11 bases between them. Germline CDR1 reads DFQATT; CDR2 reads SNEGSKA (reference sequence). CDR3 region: CSASWHRTYEQYF. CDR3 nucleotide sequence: TGCAGTGCTAGTTGGCACCGAACCTACGAGCAGTACTTC.

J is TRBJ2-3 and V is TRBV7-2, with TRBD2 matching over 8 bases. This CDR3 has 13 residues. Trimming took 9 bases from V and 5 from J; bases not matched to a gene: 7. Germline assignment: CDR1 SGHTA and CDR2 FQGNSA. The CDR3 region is CASRAGAGDTQYF. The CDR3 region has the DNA TGTGCCAGTAGAGCGGGGGCTGGAGATACGCAGTATTTT.

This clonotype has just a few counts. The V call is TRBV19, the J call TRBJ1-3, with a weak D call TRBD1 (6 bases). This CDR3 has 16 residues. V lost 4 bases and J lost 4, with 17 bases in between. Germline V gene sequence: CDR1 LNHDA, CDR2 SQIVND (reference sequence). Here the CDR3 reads CASSTRTVMRGNTIYF. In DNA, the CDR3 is TGTGCCAGTAGTACGAGGACAGTGATGCGGGGAAACACCATATATTTT. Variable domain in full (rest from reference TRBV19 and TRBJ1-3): DGGITQSPKYLFRKEGQNVTLSCEQNLNHDAMYWYRQDPGQGLRLIYYSQIVNDFQKGDIAEGYSVSREKKESFPLTVTSAQKNPTAFYLCASSTRTVMRGNTIYFGEGSWLTVV.

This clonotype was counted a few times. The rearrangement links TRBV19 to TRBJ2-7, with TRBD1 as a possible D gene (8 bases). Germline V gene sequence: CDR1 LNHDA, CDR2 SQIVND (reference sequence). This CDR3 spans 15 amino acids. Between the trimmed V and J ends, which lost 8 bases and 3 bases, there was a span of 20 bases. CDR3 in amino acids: CASAVGGTGIYEQYF. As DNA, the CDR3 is TGTGCCAGTGCCGTGGGAGGGACAGGCATCTACGAGCAGTACTTC. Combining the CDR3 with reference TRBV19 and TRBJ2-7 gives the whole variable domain DGGITQSPKYLFRKEGQNVTLSCEQNLNHDAMYWYRQDPGQGLRLIYYSQIVNDFQKGDIAEGYSVSREKKESFPLTVTSAQKNPTAFYLCASAVGGTGIYEQYFGPGTRLTVT.

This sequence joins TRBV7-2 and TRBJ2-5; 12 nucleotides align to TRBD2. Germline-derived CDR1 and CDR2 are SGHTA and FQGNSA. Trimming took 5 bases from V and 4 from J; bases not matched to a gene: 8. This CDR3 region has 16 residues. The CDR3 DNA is TGTGCCAGCAGCCCCTCCGGGACTAGCGGGCCAGAGACCCAGTACTTC. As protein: CASSPSGTSGPETQYF. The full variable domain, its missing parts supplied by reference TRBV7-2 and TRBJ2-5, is GAGVSQSPSNKVTEKGKDVELRCDPISGHTALYWYRQSLGQGLEFLIYFQGNSAPDKSGLPSDRFSAERTGGSVSTLTIQRTQQEDSAVYLCASSPSGTSGPETQYFGPGTRLLVL.

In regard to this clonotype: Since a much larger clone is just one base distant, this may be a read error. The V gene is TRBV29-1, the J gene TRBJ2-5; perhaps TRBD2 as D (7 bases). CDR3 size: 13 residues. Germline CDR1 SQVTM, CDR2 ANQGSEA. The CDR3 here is CIARGGAGETQYF. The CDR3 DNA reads TGCATCGCTCGAGGGGGGGCCGGAGAGACCCAGTACTTC.

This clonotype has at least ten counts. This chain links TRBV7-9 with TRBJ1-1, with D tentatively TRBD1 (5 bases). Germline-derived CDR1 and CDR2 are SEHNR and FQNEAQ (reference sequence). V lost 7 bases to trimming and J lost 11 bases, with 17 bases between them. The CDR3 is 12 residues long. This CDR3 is CASTPLLDNAFF. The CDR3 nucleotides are TGTGCCAGCACCCCGCTATTGGACAACGCTTTCTTT.

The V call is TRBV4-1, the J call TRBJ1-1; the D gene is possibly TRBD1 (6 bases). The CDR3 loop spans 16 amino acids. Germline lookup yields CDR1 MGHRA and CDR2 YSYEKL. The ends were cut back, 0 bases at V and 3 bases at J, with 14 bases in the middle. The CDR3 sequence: CASSQEKGGGHTEAFF. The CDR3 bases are TGCGCCAGCAGCCAAGAAAAAGGGGGAGGTCACACTGAAGCTTTCTTT.

The CDR3 spells CATSRVVSYNSPLHF. The CDR3 DNA reads as TGTGCCACCAGCAGAGTCGTCAGTTATAATTCACCCCTCCACTTT. The chain joins TRBV15 to TRBJ1-6; D uncertain. V was shortened by 1 base and J by 4 bases, with 8 bases between the two germline ends. Looked up from germline, CDR1 is LNHNV and CDR2 is YYDKDF (reference sequence). The CDR3 covers 15 residues.